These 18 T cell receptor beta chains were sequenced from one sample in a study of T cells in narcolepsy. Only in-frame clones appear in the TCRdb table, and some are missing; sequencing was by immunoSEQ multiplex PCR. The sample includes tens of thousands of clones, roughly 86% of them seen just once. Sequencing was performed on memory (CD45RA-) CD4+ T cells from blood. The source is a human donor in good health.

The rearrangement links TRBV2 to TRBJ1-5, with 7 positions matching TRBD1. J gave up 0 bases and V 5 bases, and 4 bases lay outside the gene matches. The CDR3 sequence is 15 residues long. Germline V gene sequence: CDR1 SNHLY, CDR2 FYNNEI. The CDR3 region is CASSTQGNSNQPQHF. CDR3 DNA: TGTGCCAGCAGTACACAGGGGAATAGCAATCAGCCCCAGCATTTT.

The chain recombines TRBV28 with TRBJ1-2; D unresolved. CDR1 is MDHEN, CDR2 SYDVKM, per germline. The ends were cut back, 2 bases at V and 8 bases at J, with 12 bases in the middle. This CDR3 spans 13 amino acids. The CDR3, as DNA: TGTGCCAGCAGTTTAATTGGGCCGGTAGGCTACACCTTC. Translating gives CASSLIGPVGYTF.

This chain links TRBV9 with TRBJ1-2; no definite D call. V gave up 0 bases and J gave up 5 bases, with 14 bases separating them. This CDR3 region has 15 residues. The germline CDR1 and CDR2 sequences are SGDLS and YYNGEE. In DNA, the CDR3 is TGTGCCAGCAGCGTAGACTTACAGCCCCATTATGGCTACACCTTC. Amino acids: CASSVDLQPHYGYTF. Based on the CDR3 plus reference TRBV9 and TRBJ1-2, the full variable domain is DSGVTQTPKHLITATGQRVTLRCSPRSGDLSVYWYQQSLDQGLQFLIQYYNGEERAKGNILERFSAQQFPDLHSELNLSSLELGDSALYFCASSVDLQPHYGYTFGSGTRLTVV.

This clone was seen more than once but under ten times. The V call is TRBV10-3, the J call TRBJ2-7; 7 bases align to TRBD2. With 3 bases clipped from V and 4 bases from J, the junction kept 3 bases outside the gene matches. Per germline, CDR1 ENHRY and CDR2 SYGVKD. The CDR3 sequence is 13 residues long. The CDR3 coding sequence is TGTGCCATCAGTGAAGTCGGGGGGTACGAGCAGTACTTC. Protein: CAISEVGGYEQYF.

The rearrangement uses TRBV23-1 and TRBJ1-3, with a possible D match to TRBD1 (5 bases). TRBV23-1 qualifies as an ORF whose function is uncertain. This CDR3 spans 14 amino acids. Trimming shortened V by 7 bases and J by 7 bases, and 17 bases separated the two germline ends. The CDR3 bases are TGCGCCAGCACCTTAGGGGCCTCTGCCAACACCATATATTTT. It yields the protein CASTLGASANTIYF.

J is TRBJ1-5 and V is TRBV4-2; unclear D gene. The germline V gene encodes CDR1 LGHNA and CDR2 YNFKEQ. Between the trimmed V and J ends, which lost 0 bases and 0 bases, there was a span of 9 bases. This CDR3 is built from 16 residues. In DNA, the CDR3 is TGTGCCAGCAGCCAAGACGGTCAGACTAGCAATCAGCCCCAGCATTTT. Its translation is CASSQDGQTSNQPQHF.

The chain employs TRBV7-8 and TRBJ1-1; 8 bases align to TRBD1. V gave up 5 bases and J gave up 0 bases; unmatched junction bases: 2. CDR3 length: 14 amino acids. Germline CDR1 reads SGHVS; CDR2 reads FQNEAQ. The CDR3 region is CASSPDRVNTEAFF. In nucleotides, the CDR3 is TGTGCCAGCAGCCCGGACAGGGTGAACACTGAAGCTTTCTTT.

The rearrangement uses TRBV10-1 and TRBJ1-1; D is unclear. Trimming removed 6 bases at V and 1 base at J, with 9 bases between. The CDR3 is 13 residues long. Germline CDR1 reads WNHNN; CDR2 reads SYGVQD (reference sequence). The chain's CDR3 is CASSVAQNTEAFF. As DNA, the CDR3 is TGCGCCAGCAGCGTGGCGCAGAACACTGAAGCTTTCTTT.

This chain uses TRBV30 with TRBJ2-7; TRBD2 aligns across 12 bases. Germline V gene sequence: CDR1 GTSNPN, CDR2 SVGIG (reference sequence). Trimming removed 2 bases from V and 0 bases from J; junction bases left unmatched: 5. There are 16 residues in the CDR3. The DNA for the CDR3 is TGTGCCTGGAGTCCCTGGACTAGCGGGAACTCCTACGAGCAGTACTTC. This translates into CAWSPWTSGNSYEQYF.

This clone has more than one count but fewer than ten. Here the CDR3 DNA reads TGTGCCAGCAGAGAGGACAGGGGGTCATACGAGCAGTACTTC. This gives the protein CASREDRGSYEQYF. This sequence joins TRBV6-6 and TRBJ2-7, with TRBD1 identical over 10 bases. Germline V gene data show CDR1 as MNHNY and CDR2 as SVGAGI (reference sequence). This CDR3 has 14 residues. V shed 6 bases, J shed 4 bases, and the junction held 6 bases outside the gene matches.

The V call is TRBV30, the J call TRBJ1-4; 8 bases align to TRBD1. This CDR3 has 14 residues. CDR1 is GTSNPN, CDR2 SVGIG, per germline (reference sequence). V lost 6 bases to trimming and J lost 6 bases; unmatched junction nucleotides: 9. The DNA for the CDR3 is TGTGCCTGCCAGCCCGGGACAGGTTATGAAAAACTGTTTTTT. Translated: CACQPGTGYEKLFF.

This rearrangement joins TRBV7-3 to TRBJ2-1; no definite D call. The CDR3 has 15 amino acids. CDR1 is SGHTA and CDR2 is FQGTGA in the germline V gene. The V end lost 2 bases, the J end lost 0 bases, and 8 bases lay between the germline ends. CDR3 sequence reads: CASSLGPSSYNEQFF. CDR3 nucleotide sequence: TGTGCCAGCAGCTTAGGTCCCTCCTCCTACAATGAGCAGTTCTTC.

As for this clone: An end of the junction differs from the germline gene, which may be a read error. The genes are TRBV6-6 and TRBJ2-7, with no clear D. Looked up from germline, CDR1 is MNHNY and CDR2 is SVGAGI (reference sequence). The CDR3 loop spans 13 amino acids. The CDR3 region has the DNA TGTGCCAGCGGGAATGGAGCGTCCTACGGGCAGTACTTC. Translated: CASGNGASYGQYF.

The CDR3 nucleotides are TGTGCCAGCAGTGAACCGGGACAGGGAGCGAATCAGCCCCAGCATTTT. This codes for CASSEPGQGANQPQHF. The rearrangement uses TRBV6-1 and TRBJ1-5, with 9 bases identical to TRBD1. CDR1 is MNHNS and CDR2 is SASEGT in the germline V gene. CDR3 length: 16 amino acids. V was pared by 2 bases and J by 4 bases, with 6 bases of the junction left unmatched.

CDR3 residues: CASTPSRAGLSSGANVLTF. The DNA for the CDR3 is TGTGCCAGTACCCCGTCGAGGGCTGGATTATCCTCTGGGGCCAACGTCCTGACTTTC. This rearrangement joins TRBV19 to TRBJ2-6; tentatively, D is TRBD2 (5 bases). Trimming shortened V by 7 bases and J by 0 bases, and 22 bases separated the two germline ends. From germline, CDR1 is LNHDA and CDR2 SQIVND (reference sequence). CDR3 size: 19 residues.

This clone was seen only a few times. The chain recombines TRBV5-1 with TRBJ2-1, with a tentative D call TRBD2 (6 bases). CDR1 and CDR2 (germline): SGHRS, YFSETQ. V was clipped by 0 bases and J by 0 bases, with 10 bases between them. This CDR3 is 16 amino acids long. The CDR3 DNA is TGCGCCAGCAGCTTGGCCTCCGGGGGCTCCTACAATGAGCAGTTCTTC. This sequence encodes CASSLASGGSYNEQFF. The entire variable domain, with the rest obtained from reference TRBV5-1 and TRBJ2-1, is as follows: KAGVTQTPRYLIKTRGQQVTLSCSPISGHRSVSWYQQTPGQGLQFLFEYFSETQRNKGNFPGRFSGRQFSNSRSEMNVSTLELGDSALYLCASSLASGGSYNEQFFGPGTRLTVL.

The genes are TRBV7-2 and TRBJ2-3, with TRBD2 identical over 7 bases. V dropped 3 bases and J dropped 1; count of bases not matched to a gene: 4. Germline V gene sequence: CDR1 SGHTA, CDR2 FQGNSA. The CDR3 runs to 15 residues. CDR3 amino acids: CASSFPTSGTDTQYF. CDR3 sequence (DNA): TGTGCCAGCAGCTTCCCCACTAGCGGCACAGATACGCAGTATTTT.

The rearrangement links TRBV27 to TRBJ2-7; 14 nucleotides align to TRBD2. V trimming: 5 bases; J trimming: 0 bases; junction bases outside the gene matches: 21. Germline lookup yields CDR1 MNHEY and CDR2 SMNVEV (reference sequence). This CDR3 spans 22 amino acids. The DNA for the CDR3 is TGTGCCAGCAGTCGCCGACTAGCGGGAGGGCTTGCCTTACCTTTAAGCTCCTACGAGCAGTACTTC. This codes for CASSRRLAGGLALPLSSYEQYF.